The rows below give T cell receptor beta chains drawn from one sample of a study of shared clonotypes between healthy human individuals. TCRdb keeps only in-frame clones here, not all; method: immunoSEQ multiplex PCR. The sample includes some 1.1 million clones, approximately 80% seen only once; the top ten take roughly 0.82%. Sequenced sample: memory CD4+ T cells from PBMCs. All receptors come from a man aged 18 to 29 in good health. Some clones in this sample may be carry-over from other donors' samples. Each CDR3 is given with its conserved first and last residue. The D gene is left open where the match is weak. Some rows have no size entry. The others give once, few or many, or a class for an expanded clone.

v_gene: TRBV28; d_gene: -; j_gene: TRBJ1-1; abundance: -; CDR3aa: CASSFGGGTEAFF; CDR3nt: TGTGCCAGCAGTTTTGGGGGTGGCACTGAAGCTTTCTTT
v_gene: TRBV15; d_gene: -; j_gene: TRBJ2-7; abundance: -; CDR3aa: CATSRVDGSYVYEQYF; CDR3nt: TGTGCCACCAGCAGAGTCGACGGGAGTTACGTCTACGAGCAGTACTTC
v_gene: TRBV4-2; d_gene: -; j_gene: TRBJ1-2; abundance: -; CDR3aa: CASSFSAALPEDGYTF; CDR3nt: TGTGCCAGCAGCTTCTCAGCAGCACTACCGGAAGATGGCTACACCTTC
v_gene: TRBV10-3; d_gene: TRBD1; j_gene: TRBJ2-3; abundance: -; CDR3aa: CAISESKGDRGVADTQYF; CDR3nt: TGTGCCATCAGTGAGTCGAAGGGGGACAGGGGTGTAGCAGATACGCAGTATTTT
v_gene: TRBV5-1; d_gene: -; j_gene: TRBJ2-6; abundance: few; CDR3aa: CASSWQEGANVLTF; CDR3nt: TGCGCCAGCAGCTGGCAGGAGGGGGCCAACGTCCTGACTTTC
v_gene: TRBV30; d_gene: -; j_gene: TRBJ1-6; abundance: -; CDR3aa: CAWSWGGSAPLHF; CDR3nt: TGTGCCTGGAGTTGGGGAGGGTCTGCACCCCTCCACTTT
v_gene: TRBV25-1; d_gene: -; j_gene: TRBJ2-7; abundance: -; CDR3aa: CASSLEAGLSYEQYF; CDR3nt: TGTGCCAGCAGTCTCGAAGCGGGTTTGTCCTACGAGCAGTACTTC
v_gene: TRBV29-1; d_gene: -; j_gene: TRBJ2-7; abundance: -; CDR3aa: CSVLGDGNSYEQYF; CDR3nt: TGCAGCGTTCTCGGAGACGGCAATTCCTACGAGCAGTACTTC
v_gene: TRBV5-4; d_gene: -; j_gene: TRBJ2-1; abundance: -; CDR3aa: CASSSQSSNYNEQFF; CDR3nt: TGTGCCAGCAGCTCGCAGTCGAGCAACTACAATGAGCAGTTCTTC
v_gene: TRBV28; d_gene: TRBD1; j_gene: TRBJ1-5; abundance: -; CDR3aa: CASNTGQSNQPQHF; CDR3nt: TGTGCCAGCAATACGGGACAGAGCAATCAGCCCCAGCATTTT
v_gene: TRBV4-1; d_gene: -; j_gene: TRBJ1-5; abundance: few; CDR3aa: CASSQEKGNQPQHF; CDR3nt: TGCGCCAGCAGCCAAGAAAAGGGGAATCAGCCCCAGCATTTT
v_gene: TRBV5-1; d_gene: -; j_gene: TRBJ1-1; abundance: -; CDR3aa: CASHPRRGLGTEAFF; CDR3nt: TGCGCCAGCCACCCCCGGAGGGGATTGGGCACTGAAGCTTTCTTT
v_gene: TRBV10-1; d_gene: -; j_gene: TRBJ2-2; abundance: -; CDR3aa: CASKRGADTGELFF; CDR3nt: TGCGCCAGCAAAAGAGGAGCGGACACCGGGGAGCTGTTTTTT
v_gene: TRBV4-2; d_gene: -; j_gene: TRBJ1-5; abundance: -; CDR3aa: CASSLDPSKNQPQHF; CDR3nt: TGTGCCAGCAGCTTAGATCCCTCGAAGAATCAGCCCCAGCATTTT
v_gene: TRBV9; d_gene: TRBD2; j_gene: TRBJ2-3; abundance: -; CDR3aa: CASSVGTSGRAFRSDTQYF; CDR3nt: TGTGCCAGCAGCGTGGGGACTAGCGGGAGGGCCTTTCGGTCGGATACGCAGTATTTT
v_gene: TRBV5-1; d_gene: -; j_gene: TRBJ2-1; abundance: -; CDR3aa: CASSLQGSNYNEQFF; CDR3nt: TGCGCCAGCAGCTTGCAGGGATCTAACTACAATGAGCAGTTCTTC
v_gene: TRBV29-1; d_gene: TRBD1; j_gene: TRBJ2-2; abundance: -; CDR3aa: CSAGQGNDGELFF; CDR3nt: TGCAGCGCAGGACAGGGCAATGACGGGGAGCTGTTTTTT
v_gene: TRBV30; d_gene: TRBD1; j_gene: TRBJ1-6; abundance: -; CDR3aa: CAWKTGFSSYNSPLHF; CDR3nt: TGTGCCTGGAAGACAGGGTTCTCCTCCTATAATTCACCCCTCCACTTT
v_gene: TRBV11-3; d_gene: -; j_gene: TRBJ2-1; abundance: -; CDR3aa: CASSFASGPLREQFF; CDR3nt: TGTGCCAGCAGCTTCGCTTCCGGACCGCTGAGGGAGCAGTTCTTC
v_gene: TRBV9; d_gene: TRBD1; j_gene: TRBJ1-2; abundance: -; CDR3aa: CASSTAGQGGGYTF; CDR3nt: TGTGCCAGCAGCACAGCGGGACAGGGGGGCGGCTACACCTTC
v_gene: TRBV6-5; d_gene: TRBD1; j_gene: TRBJ1-3; abundance: -; CDR3aa: CASSYSRTGRGNTIYF; CDR3nt: TGTGCCAGCAGTTACTCCCGGACAGGGAGAGGAAACACCATATATTTT
v_gene: TRBV9; d_gene: -; j_gene: TRBJ2-1; abundance: once; CDR3aa: CASSVDVRGYNEQFF; CDR3nt: TGTGCCAGCAGCGTAGACGTTAGGGGGTACAATGAGCAGTTCTTC
v_gene: TRBV5-1; d_gene: TRBD2; j_gene: TRBJ2-3; abundance: -; CDR3aa: CASSWWTSGRASDTQYF; CDR3nt: TGCGCCAGCAGCTGGTGGACTAGCGGGAGGGCCAGCGATACGCAGTATTTT
v_gene: TRBV28; d_gene: -; j_gene: TRBJ2-7; abundance: -; CDR3aa: CASRGPLTSIYEQYF; CDR3nt: TGTGCCAGCAGGGGCCCCCTGACTAGTATCTACGAGCAGTACTTC
v_gene: TRBV30; d_gene: TRBD2; j_gene: TRBJ2-7; abundance: -; CDR3aa: CAWSVTTSGAYEQYF; CDR3nt: TGTGCCTGGAGTGTAACTACTAGCGGAGCCTACGAGCAGTACTTC
v_gene: TRBV27; d_gene: -; j_gene: TRBJ2-7; abundance: -; CDR3aa: CASSLAGYNNEQYF; CDR3nt: TGTGCCAGCAGTTTAGCTGGGTACAATAACGAGCAGTACTTC
v_gene: TRBV2; d_gene: -; j_gene: TRBJ1-1; abundance: many; CDR3aa: CASMGLGMGTEAFF; CDR3nt: TGTGCCAGCATGGGACTGGGGATGGGGACTGAAGCTTTCTTT
v_gene: TRBV19; d_gene: -; j_gene: TRBJ2-6; abundance: -; CDR3aa: CASSTGYGANVLTF; CDR3nt: TGTGCCAGTAGTACAGGGTACGGGGCCAACGTCCTGACTTTC
v_gene: TRBV28; d_gene: -; j_gene: TRBJ2-1; abundance: few; CDR3aa: CASSPGSSIDEQFF; CDR3nt: TGTGCCAGCAGTCCGGGATCGAGCATCGATGAGCAGTTCTTC
v_gene: TRBV5-4; d_gene: -; j_gene: TRBJ2-5; abundance: -; CDR3aa: CASGEGDQETQYF; CDR3nt: TGTGCCAGCGGGGAGGGGGATCAAGAGACCCAGTACTTC
v_gene: TRBV9; d_gene: TRBD2; j_gene: TRBJ2-1; abundance: -; CDR3aa: CASSVASGEYNEQFF; CDR3nt: TGTGCCAGCAGCGTAGCTAGCGGGGAGTACAATGAGCAGTTCTTC
v_gene: TRBV9; d_gene: -; j_gene: TRBJ2-1; abundance: few; CDR3aa: CASSVADRENSEQFF; CDR3nt: TGTGCCAGCAGCGTAGCTGATAGGGAGAACAGTGAGCAGTTCTTC
v_gene: TRBV15; d_gene: -; j_gene: TRBJ1-4; abundance: few; CDR3aa: CATSRGDSITNEKLFF; CDR3nt: TGTGCCACCAGCAGAGGTGACAGTATCACTAATGAAAAACTGTTTTTT
v_gene: TRBV28; d_gene: TRBD2; j_gene: TRBJ2-7; abundance: few; CDR3aa: CASSSPGGSYEQYF; CDR3nt: TGTGCCAGCAGTTCCCCCGGGGGGTCCTACGAGCAGTACTTC
v_gene: TRBV7-2; d_gene: -; j_gene: TRBJ2-3; abundance: -; CDR3aa: CASSLAADTQYF; CDR3nt: TGTGCCAGCAGCTTAGCGGCAGATACGCAGTATTTT
v_gene: TRBV6-6; d_gene: -; j_gene: TRBJ2-1; abundance: -; CDR3aa: CASSSNNEQFF; CDR3nt: TGTGCCAGCAGTTCCAACAATGAGCAGTTCTTC
v_gene: TRBV29-1; d_gene: TRBD1; j_gene: TRBJ1-2; abundance: -; CDR3aa: CSALGRGRDYGYTF; CDR3nt: TGCAGCGCTTTGGGGAGGGGGCGCGACTATGGCTACACCTTC
v_gene: TRBV5-1; d_gene: -; j_gene: TRBJ2-1; abundance: -; CDR3aa: CASSSSLGSYNEQFF; CDR3nt: TGCGCCAGCAGCTCGTCCTTGGGCTCCTACAATGAGCAGTTCTTC
v_gene: TRBV18; d_gene: TRBD1; j_gene: TRBJ1-4; abundance: -; CDR3aa: CASSPPDREGEKLFF; CDR3nt: TGTGCCAGCTCACCACCGGACAGGGAAGGAGAAAAACTGTTTTTT
v_gene: TRBV7-9; d_gene: -; j_gene: TRBJ2-1; abundance: -; CDR3aa: CASSLPGTSHSYNEQFF; CDR3nt: TGTGCCAGCAGCTTACCCGGGACTTCCCACTCCTACAATGAGCAGTTCTTC
v_gene: TRBV19; d_gene: -; j_gene: TRBJ1-5; abundance: -; CDR3aa: CASSIVWLTQINQPQHF; CDR3nt: TGTGCCAGTAGTATCGTCTGGCTAACCCAGATAAATCAGCCCCAGCATTTT
v_gene: TRBV25-1; d_gene: TRBD2; j_gene: TRBJ2-7; abundance: -; CDR3aa: CASSVGEGIGYEQYF; CDR3nt: TGTGCCAGCAGTGTTGGGGAGGGGATAGGCTACGAGCAGTACTTC
v_gene: TRBV29-1; d_gene: -; j_gene: TRBJ2-3; abundance: -; CDR3aa: CSVEKGMGTDTQYF; CDR3nt: TGCAGCGTTGAAAAGGGGATGGGGACAGATACGCAGTATTTT
v_gene: TRBV2; d_gene: TRBD1; j_gene: TRBJ2-7; abundance: -; CDR3aa: CASALYRGQYEQYF; CDR3nt: TGTGCAAGCGCCCTCTACAGGGGCCAATACGAGCAGTACTTC
v_gene: TRBV5-1; d_gene: -; j_gene: TRBJ1-1; abundance: -; CDR3aa: CASSFLAARRNTEAFF; CDR3nt: TGCGCCAGCAGCTTTCTTGCTGCCAGGCGGAACACTGAAGCTTTCTTT
v_gene: TRBV19; d_gene: TRBD2; j_gene: TRBJ2-1; abundance: -; CDR3aa: CASSTLAGDLNEQFF; CDR3nt: TGTGCCAGTAGTACGCTAGCGGGAGACCTCAATGAGCAGTTCTTC
v_gene: TRBV5-8; d_gene: TRBD2; j_gene: TRBJ2-5; abundance: -; CDR3aa: CASSPRSGRGETQYF; CDR3nt: TGTGCCAGCAGCCCGAGAAGCGGGAGGGGCGAGACCCAGTACTTC
v_gene: TRBV7-3; d_gene: -; j_gene: TRBJ1-2; abundance: -; CDR3aa: CASSLGPRGELGNYGYTF; CDR3nt: TGTGCCAGCAGCTTAGGCCCAAGGGGAGAGCTGGGGAACTATGGCTACACCTTC
v_gene: TRBV14; d_gene: -; j_gene: TRBJ1-1; abundance: few; CDR3aa: CASSQSSIAAF; CDR3nt: TGTGCCAGCAGCCAGTCCTCGATAGCTGCCTTT
v_gene: TRBV20-1; d_gene: -; j_gene: TRBJ2-7; abundance: -; CDR3aa: CSGRGRGEQYF; CDR3nt: TGCAGCGGTAGGGGTAGGGGCGAGCAGTACTTC
v_gene: TRBV28; d_gene: -; j_gene: TRBJ1-3; abundance: once; CDR3aa: CASSFQGTISGNTIYF; CDR3nt: TGTGCCAGCAGTTTTCAGGGGACAATTTCTGGAAACACCATATATTTT
v_gene: TRBV28; d_gene: -; j_gene: TRBJ1-4; abundance: -; CDR3aa: CASRINEKLFF; CDR3nt: TGTGCCAGCAGGATAAATGAAAAACTGTTTTTT
v_gene: TRBV6-5; d_gene: TRBD1; j_gene: TRBJ2-5; abundance: -; CDR3aa: CASSPGQGKKETQYF; CDR3nt: TGTGCCAGCAGCCCCGGACAGGGGAAGAAAGAGACCCAGTACTTC
v_gene: TRBV2; d_gene: -; j_gene: TRBJ2-5; abundance: -; CDR3aa: CASSEYSQETQYF; CDR3nt: TGTGCCAGCAGTGAATATAGTCAAGAGACCCAGTACTTC
v_gene: TRBV6-1; d_gene: TRBD1; j_gene: TRBJ2-7; abundance: -; CDR3aa: CASTLPGQAYEQYF; CDR3nt: TGTGCCAGCACCTTGCCGGGACAGGCCTACGAGCAGTACTTC
v_gene: TRBV6-6; d_gene: TRBD1; j_gene: TRBJ2-3; abundance: -; CDR3aa: CASSQGAVTDAQYF; CDR3nt: TGTGCCAGCAGTCAGGGGGCAGTCACAGATGCGCAGTATTTT